Following are 21 T cell receptor beta chains from one sample sequenced in a study of cytotoxic CD8 clonotypes in ibrutinib-treated CLL. Method: immunoSEQ multiplex PCR; TCRdb's copy keeps in-frame clones and lacks some. The data show under 300,000 clones, with less than 75% seen just once and 15% to 19% held by the top ten. Sequenced here: PBMCs, sampled after 24 months of ibrutinib treatment. The source of these receptors is a human donor with chronic lymphocytic leukemia.

Only a few counts were recorded for this clone. V is TRBV11-1 and J is TRBJ2-1; 8 nucleotides line up with TRBD1. V lost 5 bases and J lost 3; bases outside the gene matches: 3. The CDR3 is 14 residues long. In germline, CDR1 is SGHAT, CDR2 FQDESV (reference sequence). The CDR3 loop is CASSGQGYYNEQFF. The DNA of the CDR3 is TGTGCCAGCAGCGGACAGGGCTACTACAATGAGCAGTTCTTC.

The rearrangement joins TRBV7-3 to TRBJ1-1; no clear D. Trimming took 2 bases from V and 1 from J, leaving 5 bases between them. Germline V gene sequence: CDR1 SGHTA, CDR2 FQGTGA. The CDR3 runs to 13 residues. As DNA, the CDR3 is TGTGCCAGCAGCTTATTTACGAACACTGAAGCTTTCTTT. Encoded protein: CASSLFTNTEAFF.

The V call is TRBV5-1, the J call TRBJ2-2; tentative D call: TRBD1 (6 bases). Germline assignment: CDR1 SGHRS and CDR2 YFSETQ. This CDR3 region has 16 residues. Trimming removed 7 bases from V and 4 bases from J, with 20 bases in between. CDR3 sequence (DNA): TGCGCCAGCTTACCTATAGAGACAGGCGGCACCGGGGAGCTGTTTTTT. It encodes CASLPIETGGTGELFF.

V usage is TRBV6-5 and J usage is TRBJ2-7; no clear D. The germline CDR1 and CDR2 sequences are MNHEY and SVGAGI. The V and J ends lost 5 bases and 2 bases respectively, with 10 bases between them. The length of the CDR3 is 13 residues. For the CDR3, the DNA is TGTGCCAGCAGTGAAGGTAGGGCCTACGAGCAGTACTTC. Protein: CASSEGRAYEQYF.

This clone was found once. The chain joins TRBV10-1 to TRBJ2-7, with no clear D. This CDR3 has 14 residues. V was cut by 4 bases and J by 3 bases, with 13 bases left in between. Germline V gene sequence: CDR1 WNHNN, CDR2 SYGVQD (reference sequence). The CDR3 protein is CASSGPNGFYEQYF. CDR3 in DNA: TGCGCCAGCAGTGGCCCGAATGGATTCTACGAGCAGTACTTC.

The chain couples TRBV4-3 to TRBJ1-2, with no clear D. The CDR3 contains 14 residues. The V end was cut by 4 bases, the J end by 4 bases, with 13 bases between. Germline CDR1 and CDR2: LGHNA and YSLEER. The CDR3 region is CASSRLAPFYGYTF. The CDR3 region has the DNA TGCGCCAGCAGCCGTCTGGCCCCGTTCTATGGCTACACCTTC.

In DNA, the CDR3 is TGCAGCGTTGAACGGCGGGGACGGACCTACAATGAGCAGTTCTTC. Translated: CSVERRGRTYNEQFF. V gene TRBV29-1 combines with J gene TRBJ2-1; the D gene is possibly TRBD2 (6 bases). In germline, CDR1 is SQVTM, CDR2 ANQGSEA. V was cut by 2 bases and J by 2 bases, with 13 bases left in between. The CDR3 is 15 amino acids.

This clone occurred once. The chain carries TRBV9 and TRBJ2-1; the match to TRBD2 covers 10 bases. CDR3 length equals 17 residues. The V and J ends lost 5 bases and 2 bases, in that order; junction bases with no gene match: 10. Germline values: CDR1 SGDLS, CDR2 YYNGEE. CDR3 sequence: CASSDDRGLAAYNEQFF. CDR3 DNA sequence: TGTGCCAGCAGTGACGATAGAGGACTAGCGGCCTACAATGAGCAGTTCTTC.

The V and J genes are TRBV27 and TRBJ2-1; D unresolved. The CDR3 sequence is 13 residues long. Germline V gene data show CDR1 as MNHEY and CDR2 as SMNVEV (reference sequence). V lost 3 bases and J 10 bases, leaving 13 bases between the germline ends. The CDR3 protein is CASSLDGPGEQFF. CDR3 nucleotide sequence: TGTGCCAGCAGTTTGGACGGCCCCGGGGAGCAGTTCTTC.

The chain couples TRBV7-2 to TRBJ1-6; a possible D gene is TRBD1 (5 bases). CDR3 length equals 16 residues. CDR1 and CDR2 from the germline V gene are SGHTA and FQGNSA. Trimming took off 5 bases at V and 9 bases at J, with 20 bases between the two ends. CDR3 nucleotide sequence: TGTGCCAGCAGCCTCAACCGGGACCGAGGTATTTCACCCCTCCACTTT. Protein product: CASSLNRDRGISPLHF. Supplemented by reference TRBV7-2 and TRBJ1-6, the full variable domain reads GAGVSQSPSNKVTEKGKDVELRCDPISGHTALYWYRQSLGQGLEFLIYFQGNSAPDKSGLPSDRFSAERTGGSVSTLTIQRTQQEDSAVYLCASSLNRDRGISPLHFGNGTRLTVT.

This chain connects TRBV2 to TRBJ2-3; no reliable D call. The CDR3 spans 14 residues. Germline V gives CDR1 SNHLY, CDR2 FYNNEI. Trimming pared 0 bases from V and 9 bases from J, leaving 13 bases between. CDR3 residues: CASSEALLVETQYF. For the CDR3, the DNA is TGTGCCAGCAGTGAAGCGCTTCTCGTTGAAACGCAGTATTTT.

The genes are TRBV9 and TRBJ2-7; D tentatively reads TRBD1 or TRBD2 (7 bases each). The V gene's germline CDR1 is SGDLS and CDR2 YYNGEE. V lost 3 bases to trimming and J lost 2 bases, with 15 bases between them. This CDR3 region has 15 residues. The DNA for the CDR3 is TGTGCCAGCAGCGCCGGGGGGACAGCTGCCTACGAGCAGTACTTC. Protein: CASSAGGTAAYEQYF.

This chain connects TRBV30 to TRBJ2-7, with TRBD2 matching 7 bases. Germline CDR1 and CDR2: GTSNPN and SVGIG (reference sequence). The CDR3 consists of 12 residues. The V gene end was trimmed by 5 bases and the J gene end by 2 bases; junction bases not matched to a gene: 3. This CDR3 is CAWGRVTYEQYF. In DNA, the CDR3 is TGTGCCTGGGGGAGGGTAACCTACGAGCAGTACTTC.

This rearrangement joins TRBV2 to TRBJ1-2, with 9 bases fitting TRBD1. J lost 8 bases, V lost 4 bases, and 8 bases had no gene match. The CDR3 contains 14 residues. Germline values: CDR1 SNHLY, CDR2 FYNNEI. The CDR3 DNA follows: TGTGCCAGCAGTGCACAGGGGGCGAGTGGCGGCTACACCTTC. Protein sequence: CASSAQGASGGYTF.

This clone was seen a few times. The chain carries TRBV10-3 and TRBJ2-7; D unresolved. This CDR3 contains 13 residues. V was cut by 7 bases and J by 3 bases, with 13 bases left in between. Germline CDR1 and CDR2: ENHRY and SYGVKD. CDR3 sequence reads: CAINQRDGYEQYF. DNA for the CDR3: TGTGCCATCAATCAAAGAGACGGCTACGAGCAGTACTTC.

CDR3 region: CSAGNEKLFF. CDR3 sequence (DNA): TGCAGTGCTGGAAATGAAAAACTGTTTTTT. The chain carries TRBV20-1 and TRBJ1-4; D not certain. The CDR3 consists of 10 residues. Per the germline V gene, CDR1 is DFQATT and CDR2 is SNEGSKA (reference sequence). The V end lost 5 bases, the J end lost 5 bases, and 3 bases lay between the germline ends.

V and J are TRBV29-1 and TRBJ2-7; TRBD1 is a possible D gene (5 bases). With 0 bases removed from V and 3 bases from J, the gap between germline ends came to 15 bases. This CDR3 is 15 amino acids long. Germline loops: CDR1 SQVTM, CDR2 ANQGSEA. CDR3: CSVEDLTGQYYEQYF. DNA of the CDR3: TGCAGCGTTGAAGATCTAACAGGCCAATACTACGAGCAGTACTTC.

The V and J genes are TRBV7-3 and TRBJ2-1, with a tentative D call TRBD2 (6 bases). The CDR3 is made up of 13 amino acids. V lost 4 bases, J lost 10 bases, and 14 bases lay in between. The germline V gene encodes CDR1 SGHTA and CDR2 FQGTGA. CDR3 sequence: CASSSSGTREQFF. The CDR3 DNA reads as TGTGCCAGCAGCTCCTCCGGGACTCGGGAGCAGTTCTTC. Using reference TRBV7-3 and TRBJ2-1 for the parts outside the CDR3, the full variable domain is GAGVSQTPSNKVTEKGKYVELRCDPISGHTALYWYRQSLGQGPEFLIYFQGTGAADDSGLPNDRFFAVRPEGSVSTLKIQRTERGDSAVYLCASSSSGTREQFFGPGTRLTVL.

V is TRBV9 and J is TRBJ2-7; D possibly corresponds to TRBD2 (6 bases). CDR1 SGDLS and CDR2 YYNGEE come from the germline V gene. The CDR3 consists of 13 residues. V lost 4 bases and J 7 bases, leaving 15 bases between the germline ends. CDR3 amino acids: CASSPWDLGEQYF. The CDR3 DNA reads as TGTGCCAGCAGCCCCTGGGACTTGGGGGAGCAGTACTTC. Together with reference TRBV9 and TRBJ2-7, the CDR3 gives the full variable domain: DSGVTQTPKHLITATGQRVTLRCSPRSGDLSVYWYQQSLDQGLQFLIQYYNGEERAKGNILERFSAQQFPDLHSELNLSSLELGDSALYFCASSPWDLGEQYFGPGTRLTVT.

The chain links TRBV27 to TRBJ2-7; D is possibly TRBD2 (6 bases). V lost 0 bases, J lost 6 bases, and 15 bases lay in between. This CDR3 is built from 15 residues. Germline assignment: CDR1 MNHEY and CDR2 SMNVEV (reference sequence). CDR3 bases: TGTGCCAGCAGTTTATCCTGGGGCGGGATCGGCGAGCAGTACTTC. Protein product: CASSLSWGGIGEQYF.

The chain recombines TRBV5-1 with TRBJ2-5, with 15 bases that match TRBD2. Per germline, CDR1 SGHRS and CDR2 YFSETQ. Losses at the gene ends were 2 bases for V and 0 bases for J; bases not matched to a gene: 5. The CDR3 runs 18 residues. As DNA, the CDR3 is TGCGCCAGCAGCTTTGGACTAGCGGGAGGGCCACACCAAGAGACCCAGTACTTC. Its translation: CASSFGLAGGPHQETQYF.